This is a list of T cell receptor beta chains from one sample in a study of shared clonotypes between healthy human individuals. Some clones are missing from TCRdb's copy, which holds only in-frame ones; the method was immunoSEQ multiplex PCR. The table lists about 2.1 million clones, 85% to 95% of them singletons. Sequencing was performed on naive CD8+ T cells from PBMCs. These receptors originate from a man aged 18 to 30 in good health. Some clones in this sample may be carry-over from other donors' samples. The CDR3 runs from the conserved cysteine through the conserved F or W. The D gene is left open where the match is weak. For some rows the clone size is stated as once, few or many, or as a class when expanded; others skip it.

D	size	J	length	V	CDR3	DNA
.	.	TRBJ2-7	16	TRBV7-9	CASTQEVVPFSYEQYF	TGTGCCAGCACCCAAGAGGTGGTTCCATTCTCCTACGAGCAGTACTTC
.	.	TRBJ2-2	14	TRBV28	CASSWTLLSGELFF	TGTGCCAGCAGTTGGACCCTACTCTCCGGGGAGCTGTTTTTT
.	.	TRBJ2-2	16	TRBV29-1	CSVEERSTGNTGELFF	TGCAGCGTTGAAGAAAGGTCTACAGGGAACACCGGGGAGCTGTTTTTT
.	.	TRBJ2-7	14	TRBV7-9	CASSFRQDSYEQYF	TGTGCCAGCAGCTTTAGGCAGGACAGCTACGAGCAGTACTTC
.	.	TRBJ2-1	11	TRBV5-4	CASSLGYEQFF	TGTGCCAGCAGCCTCGGTTATGAGCAGTTCTTC
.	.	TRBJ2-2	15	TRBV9	CASSVFPANTGELFF	TGTGCCAGCAGCGTTTTCCCTGCGAACACCGGGGAGCTGTTTTTT
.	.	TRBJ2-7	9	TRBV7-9	CASSPPMNF	TGTGCCAGCAGCCCCCCGATGAACTTC
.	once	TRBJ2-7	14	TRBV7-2	CASSRRLDAYEQYF	TGTGCCAGCAGCCGACGTCTCGACGCCTACGAGCAGTACTTC
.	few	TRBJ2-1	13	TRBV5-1	CASSGSSYNEQFF	TGCGCCAGCAGCGGGAGCTCCTACAATGAGCAGTTCTTC
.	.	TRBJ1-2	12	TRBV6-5	CASSYGDYGYTF	TGTGCCAGCAGTTACGGCGACTATGGCTACACCTTC
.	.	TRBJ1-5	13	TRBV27	CASSFDPQEPQHF	TGTGCCAGCAGTTTTGACCCCCAAGAGCCCCAGCATTTT
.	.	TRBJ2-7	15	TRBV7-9	CASSWPQGLTYEQYF	TGTGCCAGCAGCTGGCCGCAGGGGTTAACGTACGAGCAGTACTTC
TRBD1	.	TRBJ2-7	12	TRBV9	CASGQGGTEQYF	TGTGCCAGTGGACAGGGGGGTACCGAGCAGTACTTC
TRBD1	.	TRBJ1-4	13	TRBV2	CASLGTVGEKLFF	TGTGCCAGCCTCGGGACAGTAGGCGAAAAACTGTTTTTT
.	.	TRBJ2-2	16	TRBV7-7	CASSPRGGPNTGELFF	TGTGCCAGCAGCCCGAGGGGGGGACCGAACACCGGGGAGCTGTTTTTT
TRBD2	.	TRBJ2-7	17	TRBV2	CASSPTPSGSLTYEQYF	TGTGCCAGCAGTCCCACGCCTAGCGGGAGTTTAACCTACGAGCAGTACTTC
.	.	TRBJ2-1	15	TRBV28	CASSPGLSSYNEQFF	TGTGCCAGCAGCCCAGGTCTCAGCTCCTACAATGAGCAGTTCTTC
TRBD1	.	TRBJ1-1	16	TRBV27	CASSSGAGTGGPEAFF	TGTGCCAGCAGTTCCGGAGCCGGGACAGGGGGCCCTGAAGCTTTCTTT
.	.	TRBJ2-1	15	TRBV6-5	CASSYFESDVNEQFF	TGTGCCAGCAGTTACTTTGAGTCCGATGTGAATGAGCAGTTCTTC
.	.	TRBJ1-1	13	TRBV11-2	CASSLELMTEAFF	TGTGCCAGCAGCTTAGAATTGATGACTGAAGCTTTCTTT
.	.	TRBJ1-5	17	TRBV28	CASSSSGQKHSNQPQHF	TGTGCCAGCAGTTCTTCTGGACAGAAACATAGCAATCAGCCCCAGCATTTT
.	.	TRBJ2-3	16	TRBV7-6	CASSTRDHEGVDTQYF	TGTGCCAGCAGCACCAGGGACCACGAGGGGGTAGATACGCAGTATTTT
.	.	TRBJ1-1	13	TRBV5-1	CASSFGRNTEAFF	TGCGCCAGCAGCTTCGGGAGGAACACTGAAGCTTTCTTT
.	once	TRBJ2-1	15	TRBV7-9	CATLFLGSSYNEQFF	TGTGCCACCCTGTTTTTGGGGAGCTCCTACAATGAGCAGTTCTTC
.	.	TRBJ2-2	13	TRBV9	CASSGSNTGELFF	TGTGCCAGCAGCGGATCGAACACCGGGGAGCTGTTTTTT
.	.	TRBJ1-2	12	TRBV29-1	CSDYRADYGYTF	TGCAGCGATTACAGGGCAGACTATGGCTACACCTTC
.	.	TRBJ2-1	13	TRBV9	CASSVGGFNEQFF	TGTGCCAGCAGCGTAGGGGGATTCAATGAGCAGTTCTTC
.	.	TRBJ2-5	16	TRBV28	CASSGSRDRWQETQYF	TGTGCCAGCAGTGGGAGTCGGGATAGGTGGCAAGAGACCCAGTACTTC
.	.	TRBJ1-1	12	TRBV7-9	CASSSIGAEAFF	TGTGCCAGCAGCTCAATCGGGGCTGAAGCTTTCTTT
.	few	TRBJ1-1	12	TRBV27	CASRMGNTEAFF	TGTGCCAGCCGGATGGGGAACACTGAAGCTTTCTTT
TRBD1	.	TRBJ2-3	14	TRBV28	CASSSMTGTDTQYF	TGTGCCAGCAGTTCAATGACAGGGACAGATACGCAGTATTTT
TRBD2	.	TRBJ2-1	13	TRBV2	CASSLATSHEQFF	TGTGCCAGCAGTCTGGCGACTAGCCATGAGCAGTTCTTC
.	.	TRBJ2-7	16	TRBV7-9	CASSSTSDWVAFEQYF	TGTGCCAGCAGCTCGACGAGTGACTGGGTGGCCTTCGAGCAGTACTTC
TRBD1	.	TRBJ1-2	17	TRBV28	CASSFRVGRGLYYGYTF	TGTGCCAGCAGTTTCAGAGTTGGCAGGGGGCTTTACTATGGCTACACCTTC
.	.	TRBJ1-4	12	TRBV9	CASSRTNEKLFF	TGTGCCAGCTCTAGGACGAATGAAAAACTGTTTTTT
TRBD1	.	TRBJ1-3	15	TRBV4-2	CASSLNRGAGNTIYF	TGTGCCAGCAGCCTTAACAGGGGGGCTGGAAACACCATATATTTT
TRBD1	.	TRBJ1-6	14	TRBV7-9	CASSQDRHNSPLHF	TGTGCCAGCAGCCAGGACAGGCATAATTCACCCCTCCACTTT
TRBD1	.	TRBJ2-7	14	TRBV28	CASRARGTGDEQYF	TGTGCCAGCAGGGCCAGAGGGACAGGTGACGAGCAGTACTTC
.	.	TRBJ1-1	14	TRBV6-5	CASSYSLQGVEAFF	TGTGCCAGCAGTTACTCTTTACAGGGCGTTGAAGCTTTCTTT
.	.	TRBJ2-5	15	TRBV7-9	CASSLIEGGRETQYF	TGTGCCAGCAGCTTAATTGAAGGGGGGAGGGAGACCCAGTACTTC
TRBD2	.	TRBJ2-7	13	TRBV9	CASSGGEGREQYF	TGTGCCAGCAGCGGAGGGGAGGGTCGCGAGCAGTACTTC
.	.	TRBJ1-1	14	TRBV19	CASSFRGSGTEAFF	TGTGCCAGTAGTTTTCGGGGTTCGGGCACTGAAGCTTTCTTT